This T cell receptor beta chain emerged from a study of T cell responses to AZD1222 COVID-19 vaccine. TCRdb keeps only in-frame clones here, not all; method: immunoSEQ multiplex PCR. The profile shows 65,000 to 100,000 clones, more than 85% of them singletons. Trimming left V 4 bases short and J 6 bases short, with 8 bases between. Per germline, CDR1 KGHDR and CDR2 SFDVKD. The CDR3 totals 13 residues. This TCR came from an adult who received the AZD1222 COVID-19 vaccine. The chain employs TRBV24-1 and TRBJ1-4; D not resolved. The sequenced sample was peripheral blood, obtained 28 days after the second AZD1222 dose. The CDR3 region is CATSEGSDEKLFF. The CDR3 DNA follows: TGTGCCACCAGTGAGGGGTCTGATGAAAAACTGTTTTTT.